The T cell receptor (beta chain) under discussion was sequenced for a study of regulatory T cells in long-lasting Graves disease. This clonotype was observed a handful of times. Assembly of TCR beta libraries relied on iRepertoire HTBI primers together with Arm-PCR of CDR3 regions. TCRdb redid the calling of the multiplex PCR reads with MiXCR, one entry per CDR3 protein. The sample includes approximately 400,000 distinct CDR3 sequences, about an eighth seen only once; the top ten take over 15%. The CDR3 is 17 residues long. Germline CDR1 reads LNHDA; CDR2 reads SQIVND (reference sequence). The J segment lost 4 bases and the V segment lost 7 bases, leaving 16 bases of the junction unmatched. Time point defined: newly diagnosed GD, antithyroid drugs for less than 3 months. RNA extracted from PBMCs served as the sequencing template. These data were likewise used in another study, on T cells in Graves' hyperthyroidism and ophthalmopathy.

The V call is TRBV19, the J call TRBJ2-1; TRBD1 matches at 7 bases. This TCR was recovered from a woman younger than 30 with Graves disease. The source material was peripheral blood mononuclear cells (PBMCs), sampled at new diagnosis, from a patient treated with antithyroid drugs. The CDR3 nucleotides are TGTGCCAGTACCGCTCCGAAGACAGGGATGGGTTACAATGAGCAGTTCTTC. Residues: CASTAPKTGMGYNEQFF.